These 24 T cell receptor beta chains came from one sample sequenced in a study of CD8 T cells in ankylosing spondylitis. Each CDR3 protein gets one entry after TCRdb re-called the 5' RACE reads with MiXCR. The table shows over 200,000 distinct CDR3 sequences, with about 10% occurring only once. Specimen: blood, either unsorted or a sorted T cell fraction (not recorded which). All receptors derive from a male donor with ankylosing spondylitis or in good health (not recorded which).

This clonotype was counted many times. The chain has TRBV28 and TRBJ1-1, with D possibly matching TRBD1 (5 bases). Trimming left V 6 bases short and J 4 bases short, with 15 bases between. Germline CDR1 MDHEN, CDR2 SYDVKM. This CDR3 comprises 14 residues. The CDR3 region has the DNA TGTGCCAGCAGACTCAACGGGGGGTTCACTGAAGCTTTCTTT. Amino acid sequence: CASRLNGGFTEAFF.

This clonotype has at least ten counts. This chain connects TRBV7-2 to TRBJ2-5; possible D gene TRBD1, 6 bases. This CDR3 contains 13 residues. Germline V gene lookup returns CDR1 SGHTA and CDR2 FQGNSA. V gave up 2 bases and J gave up 10 bases, with 14 bases separating them. The CDR3 here is CASSLQPGGDQYF. The CDR3 DNA reads TGTGCCAGCAGCTTACAGCCTGGGGGCGACCAGTACTTC.

This clonotype was counted many times. This chain links TRBV20-1 with TRBJ1-2; D may be TRBD1 (6 bases). The V end was cut by 5 bases, the J end by 10 bases, with 29 bases between. The CDR3 consists of 16 residues. The V gene's germline CDR1 is DFQATT and CDR2 SNEGSKA (reference sequence). CDR3 sequence reads: CSAPRDILVAWGHYTF. CDR3 DNA: TGCAGTGCTCCCCGGGACATCCTCGTCGCGTGGGGTCACTACACCTTC.

This clonotype was observed many times. This rearrangement joins TRBV7-9 to TRBJ1-1; D gene unclear. Trimming removed 1 base at V and 10 bases at J, with 13 bases between. This CDR3 has 13 residues. Per the germline V gene, CDR1 is SEHNR and CDR2 is FQNEAQ (reference sequence). CDR3 amino acids: CASSLDFGVGAFF. The CDR3 DNA reads as TGTGCCAGCAGCTTAGATTTCGGGGTGGGAGCTTTCTTT.

This clonotype was found many times. The rearrangement uses TRBV5-1 and TRBJ1-5; 7 positions match TRBD1. V lost 9 bases and J lost 0; bases outside the gene matches: 18. This CDR3 comprises 18 residues. Per germline, CDR1 SGHRS and CDR2 YFSETQ. The CDR3 sequence is CATVAFYRGGYSNQPQHF. In nucleotides, the CDR3 is TGCGCCACCGTAGCATTTTACAGGGGAGGCTATAGCAATCAGCCCCAGCATTTT.

This clonotype was recorded many times. J is TRBJ2-1 and V is TRBV6-5; the D call may be TRBD1 or TRBD2 (5 bases each). With 0 bases removed from V and 6 bases from J, the gap between germline ends came to 9 bases. The CDR3 covers 14 residues. The germline V gene has CDR1 MNHEY and CDR2 SVGAGI. Here the CDR3 DNA reads TGTGCCAGCAGTTACTCGAGGGGAAGCAATGAGCAGTTCTTC. This sequence encodes CASSYSRGSNEQFF.

The chain uses TRBV10-3 and TRBJ2-3; D may be TRBD1 (6 bases). Germline-derived CDR1 and CDR2 are ENHRY and SYGVKD. Trimming removed 0 bases from V and 4 bases from J, with 8 bases in between. The CDR3 covers 14 residues. The CDR3 nucleotides read TGTGCCATCAGTGAGTCGGACAGATCAGATACGCAGTATTTT. Translating gives CAISESDRSDTQYF.

This clonotype was counted many times. The genes are TRBV28 and TRBJ2-3; D possibly corresponds to TRBD1 (5 bases). Trimming left V 4 bases short and J 7 bases short, with 18 bases between. The CDR3 is 15 residues long. Germline assignment: CDR1 MDHEN and CDR2 SYDVKM. The CDR3 sequence: CASSSLDRRPNTQYF. CDR3 coding DNA: TGTGCCAGCAGTTCCTTAGACAGACGCCCAAATACGCAGTATTTT. The full variable domain, with the rest looked up from reference TRBV28 and TRBJ2-3, is DVKVTQSSRYLVKRTGEKVFLECVQDMDHENMFWYRQDPGLGLRLIYFSYDVKMKEKGDIPEGYSVSREKKERFSLILESASTNQTSMYLCASSSLDRRPNTQYFGPGTRLTVL.

This clonotype occurred many times. V gene TRBV2 combines with J gene TRBJ1-2, with TRBD1 identical over 7 bases. Unmatched junction bases numbered 9, after V lost 2 bases and J lost 0 bases. The CDR3 is 17 amino acids. CDR1 is SNHLY and CDR2 is FYNNEI in the germline V gene. The CDR3 loop is CASSEHVDRRTNYGYTF. CDR3 bases: TGTGCCAGCAGTGAACATGTGGACAGGCGCACTAACTATGGCTACACCTTC.

J is TRBJ2-3 and V is TRBV20-1, with 8 bases lining up with TRBD2. Per the germline V gene, CDR1 is DFQATT and CDR2 is SNEGSKA (reference sequence). V gave up 0 bases and J gave up 7 bases; unmatched junction bases: 9. This CDR3 contains 15 residues. CDR3 nucleotide sequence: TGCAGTGCTAGAGATTCAACCGGGACTAGAAATACGCAGTATTTT. This sequence encodes CSARDSTGTRNTQYF.

This clonotype was detected ten times or more. V usage is TRBV10-3 and J usage is TRBJ2-2; 13 nucleotides agree with TRBD2. CDR3 size: 19 residues. The V segment lost 0 bases and the J segment 1 base; nucleotides outside the gene matches: 5. In germline, CDR1 is ENHRY, CDR2 SYGVKD. The DNA of the CDR3 is TGTGCCATCAGTGAGTCAGGACTAGCGGGGGCCTTGAACACCGGGGAGCTGTTTTTT. As protein: CAISESGLAGALNTGELFF.

This clonotype was seen many times. The chain uses TRBV12-3 or TRBV12-4 and TRBJ2-7; D possibly corresponds to TRBD1 (5 bases). The germline V and J ends were trimmed by 1 base and 5 bases, with 15 bases remaining between them. This CDR3 is 15 amino acids long. Written as DNA, the CDR3 is TGTGCCAGCAGTTTAGTAGGGGTCCCTCCCAACGAGCAGTACTTC. This encodes CASSLVGVPPNEQYF.

This clonotype came up many times. The chain recombines TRBV11-2 with TRBJ1-5; tentative D call: TRBD1 (6 bases). Germline loops: CDR1 SGHAT, CDR2 FQNNGV. Trimming removed 1 base at V and 2 bases at J, with 15 bases between. The CDR3 sequence is 17 residues long. For the CDR3, the DNA is TGTGCCAGCAGCTTAGTTCAGGGGTATGATGGCAATCAGCCCCAGCATTTT. Protein: CASSLVQGYDGNQPQHF.

The chain recombines TRBV7-9 with TRBJ2-5, with 7 bases fitting TRBD1. The germline gives CDR1 SEHNR, CDR2 FQNEAQ (reference sequence). This CDR3 region has 15 residues. After removal of 5 bases from V and 2 bases from J, the junction contained 8 bases not matched to a gene. Written as DNA, the CDR3 is TGTGCCAGCAGCACCCAGGGACAGAGGCAAGAGACCCAGTACTTC. Its protein is CASSTQGQRQETQYF.

This clonotype was counted at least ten times. The CDR3, as DNA: TGCAGTGCTAGTAAGGGATACCTAGCCAAAAACATTCAGTACTTC. Translating gives CSASKGYLAKNIQYF. The chain carries TRBV20-1 and TRBJ2-4, with D uncertain. Deletions cut 3 bases from V and 0 bases from J, with 12 bases between. Germline V gene lookup returns CDR1 DFQATT and CDR2 SNEGSKA (reference sequence). The CDR3 has 15 amino acids.

This clonotype was observed at least ten times. The chain couples TRBV27 to TRBJ2-7; D remains unclear. CDR3 length: 14 amino acids. Germline values: CDR1 MNHEY, CDR2 SMNVEV (reference sequence). Trimming took off 2 bases at V and 3 bases at J, with 11 bases between the two ends. The CDR3 DNA follows: TGTGCCAGCAGTTTAGCTCCCCTTCACTACGAGCAGTACTTC. The encoded protein is CASSLAPLHYEQYF.

This clonotype came up a few times. The gene calls are TRBV4-2 and TRBJ1-4; no definite D call. V gave up 4 bases and J gave up 6 bases, with 18 bases separating them. This CDR3 has 16 amino acids. Germline lookup yields CDR1 LGHNA and CDR2 YNFKEQ. For the CDR3, the DNA is TGTGCCAGCAGCCTTACCGACGCTGGGCGGGATGAAAAACTGTTTTTT. As protein: CASSLTDAGRDEKLFF.

This clonotype was seen at least ten times. The rearrangement links TRBV6-5 to TRBJ1-4; a weak D match, TRBD1 (5 bases). Deletions cut 0 bases from V and 4 bases from J, with 9 bases between. The CDR3 spans 15 residues. The V gene's germline CDR1 is MNHEY and CDR2 SVGAGI. CDR3 coding DNA: TGTGCCAGCAGTTACTCTGGGCAGGGTAATGAAAAACTGTTTTTT. It is translated as CASSYSGQGNEKLFF.

The genes are TRBV4-2 and TRBJ1-4, with D uncertain. This CDR3 is built from 14 residues. Germline V CDR1 and CDR2: LGHNA, YNFKEQ. The germline V and J ends were trimmed by 4 bases and 0 bases, with 6 bases remaining between them. The CDR3 is CASSRGPTNEKLFF. DNA of the CDR3: TGTGCCAGCAGCCGTGGACCAACTAATGAAAAACTGTTTTTT.

This clonotype was seen ten or more times. V and J are TRBV20-1 and TRBJ1-1; possible D gene TRBD1, 6 bases. V was clipped by 6 bases and J by 11 bases, with 13 bases between them. Germline loops: CDR1 DFQATT, CDR2 SNEGSKA (reference sequence). This CDR3 region has 10 residues. This CDR3 reads CSAAGQGAFF. DNA for the CDR3: TGCAGTGCCGCCGGGCAGGGGGCTTTCTTT.

This clonotype came up many times. The chain uses TRBV5-1 and TRBJ1-2; D unresolved. V lost 2 bases, J lost 2 bases, and 7 bases lay in between. The CDR3 has 13 residues. CDR1 SGHRS and CDR2 YFSETQ come from the germline V gene. The CDR3 protein is CASSFWANYGYTF. The CDR3 DNA reads TGCGCCAGCAGCTTCTGGGCGAACTATGGCTACACCTTC. The full variable domain, with the rest looked up from reference TRBV5-1 and TRBJ1-2, is KAGVTQTPRYLIKTRGQQVTLSCSPISGHRSVSWYQQTPGQGLQFLFEYFSETQRNKGNFPGRFSGRQFSNSRSEMNVSTLELGDSALYLCASSFWANYGYTFGSGTRLTVV.

This clonotype was picked up many times. The chain employs TRBV7-9 and TRBJ2-7, with D tentatively TRBD1 (6 bases). The CDR3 runs 14 residues. Trimming pared 0 bases from V and 4 bases from J, leaving 10 bases between. The germline gives CDR1 SEHNR, CDR2 FQNEAQ (reference sequence). CDR3 in amino acids: CASSLANREYEQYF. The CDR3 DNA reads TGTGCCAGCAGCTTAGCCAACAGGGAGTACGAGCAGTACTTC.

This clonotype was observed at least ten times. J is TRBJ1-6 and V is TRBV10-3, with D perhaps matching TRBD1 (5 bases). In germline, CDR1 is ENHRY, CDR2 SYGVKD. V lost 7 bases to trimming and J lost 5 bases, with 12 bases between them. CDR3 length: 14 residues. The CDR3 DNA follows: TGTGCCATCAAGAGGGACGGGAATAATTCACCCCTCCACTTT. Translation gives CAIKRDGNNSPLHF.

Regarding this clonotype: This sequence may be a read error, since a much larger clone differs from it by one base. This sequence joins TRBV5-1 and TRBJ2-7, with TRBD1 identical over 8 bases. This CDR3 is 15 amino acids long. Germline CDR1 is SGHRS and CDR2 is YFSETQ. Losses at the gene ends were 3 bases for V and 3 bases for J; bases not matched to a gene: 8. The CDR3 loop reads CASSYSETGVYEQYF. The CDR3 DNA sequence: TGCGCCAGCAGCTACTCCGAGACAGGGGTCTACGAGCAGTACTTC. The complete variable domain, with remaining parts taken from reference TRBV5-1 and TRBJ2-7, reads KAGVTQTPRYLIKTRGQQVTLSCSPISGHRSVSWYQQTPGQGLQFLFEYFSETQRNKGNFPGRFSGRQFSNSRSEMNVSTLELGDSALYLCASSYSETGVYEQYFGPGTRLTVT.